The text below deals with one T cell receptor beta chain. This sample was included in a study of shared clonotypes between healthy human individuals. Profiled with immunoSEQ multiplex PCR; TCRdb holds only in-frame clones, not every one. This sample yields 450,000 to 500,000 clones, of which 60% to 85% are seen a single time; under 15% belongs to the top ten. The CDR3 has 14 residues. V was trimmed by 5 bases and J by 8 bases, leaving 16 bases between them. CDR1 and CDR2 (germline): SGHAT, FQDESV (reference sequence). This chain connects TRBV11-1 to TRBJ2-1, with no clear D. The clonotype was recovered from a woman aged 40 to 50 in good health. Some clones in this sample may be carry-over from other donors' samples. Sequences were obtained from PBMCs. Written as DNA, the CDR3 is TGTGCCAGCAGCGTCAGCTTAAAAGGAGATGAGCAGTTCTTC. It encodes CASSVSLKGDEQFF.